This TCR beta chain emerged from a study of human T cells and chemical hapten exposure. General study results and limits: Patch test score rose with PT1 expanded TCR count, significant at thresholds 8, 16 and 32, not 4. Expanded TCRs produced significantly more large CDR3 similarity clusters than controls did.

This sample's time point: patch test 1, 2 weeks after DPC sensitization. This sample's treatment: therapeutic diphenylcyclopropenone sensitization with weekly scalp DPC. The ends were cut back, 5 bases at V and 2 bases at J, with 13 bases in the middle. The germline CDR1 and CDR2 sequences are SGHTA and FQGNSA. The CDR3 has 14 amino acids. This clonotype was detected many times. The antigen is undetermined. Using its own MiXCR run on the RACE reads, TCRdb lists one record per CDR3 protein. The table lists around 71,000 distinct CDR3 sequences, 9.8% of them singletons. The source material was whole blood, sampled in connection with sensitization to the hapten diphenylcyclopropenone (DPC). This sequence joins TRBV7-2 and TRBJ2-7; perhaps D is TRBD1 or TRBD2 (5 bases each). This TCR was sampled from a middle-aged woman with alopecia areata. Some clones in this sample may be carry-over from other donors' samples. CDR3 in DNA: TGTGCCAGCAGCCTATGGGACCCAGCCTACGAGCAGTACTTC. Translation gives CASSLWDPAYEQYF. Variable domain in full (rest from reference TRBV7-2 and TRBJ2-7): GAGVSQSPSNKVTEKGKDVELRCDPISGHTALYWYRQSLGQGLEFLIYFQGNSAPDKSGLPSDRFSAERTGGSVSTLTIQRTQQEDSAVYLCASSLWDPAYEQYFGPGTRLTVT.